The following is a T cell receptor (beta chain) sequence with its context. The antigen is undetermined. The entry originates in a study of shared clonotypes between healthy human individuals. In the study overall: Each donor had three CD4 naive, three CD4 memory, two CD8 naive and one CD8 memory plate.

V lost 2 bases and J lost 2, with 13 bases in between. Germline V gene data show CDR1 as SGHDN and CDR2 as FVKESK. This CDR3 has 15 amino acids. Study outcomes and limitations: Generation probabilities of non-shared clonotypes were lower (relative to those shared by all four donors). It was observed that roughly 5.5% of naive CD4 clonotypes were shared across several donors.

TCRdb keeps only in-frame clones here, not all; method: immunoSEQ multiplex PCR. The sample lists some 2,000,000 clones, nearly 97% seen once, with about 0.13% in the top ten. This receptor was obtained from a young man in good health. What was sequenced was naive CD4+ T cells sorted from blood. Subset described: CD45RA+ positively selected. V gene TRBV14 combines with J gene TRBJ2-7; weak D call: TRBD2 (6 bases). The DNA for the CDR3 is TGTGCCAGCAGCCAATCAATAGGGAGGACCTACGAGCAGTACTTC. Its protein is CASSQSIGRTYEQYF.